These 17 T cell receptor beta chains came from one sample sequenced in a study of Ad26.COV2.S vaccination and SARS-CoV-2 variants. Stated treatment: roughly 20 received Ad26.COV2.S at low or high dose, single or two shots; roughly five received placebo; per-sample allocation not given. Sample collection was performed on day 63 after the first vaccine or placebo injection. Some clones are missing from TCRdb's copy, which holds only in-frame ones; the method was immunoSEQ multiplex PCR. In the table there are some 420,000 clones, around nine tenths of which are singletons. The specimen comprised peripheral blood, sampled in a trial of Ad26.COV2.S vaccine versus placebo. Receptor source: a person aged 18 to 65 who received the Ad26.COV2.S COVID-19 vaccine or a placebo.

V is TRBV27 and J is TRBJ1-6; 9 bases fit TRBD1. Trimming removed 2 bases from V and 7 bases from J; junction bases left unmatched: 6. The CDR3 runs to 16 residues. Germline V gene sequence: CDR1 MNHEY, CDR2 SMNVEV (reference sequence). CDR3 coding DNA: TGTGCCAGCAGTTTAGGGGACAGGGTGGGAAATTCACCCCTCCACTTT. Protein: CASSLGDRVGNSPLHF.

The V call is TRBV7-4, the J call TRBJ1-4; 7 positions match TRBD1. Germline values: CDR1 SGHVT, CDR2 SQSDAQ. The CDR3 spans 14 residues. V was pared by 5 bases and J by 7 bases, with 7 bases of the junction left unmatched. In DNA, the CDR3 is TGTGCCAGCAGCCCAGGACAGGCGGGTGAAAAACTGTTTTTT. Its translation is CASSPGQAGEKLFF. Using reference TRBV7-4 and TRBJ1-4 for the parts outside the CDR3, the full variable domain is GAGVSQSPRYKVAKRGRDVALRCDSISGHVTLYWYRQTLGQGSEVLTYSQSDAQRDKSGRPSGRFSAERPERSVSTLKIQRTEQGDSAVYLCASSPGQAGEKLFFGSGTQLSVL.

The chain couples TRBV5-8 to TRBJ1-5, with 7 bases matching TRBD1. Germline V gene data show CDR1 as SGHTS and CDR2 as YDEGEE. With 4 bases clipped from V and 5 bases from J, the junction kept 9 bases outside the gene matches. This CDR3 region has 15 residues. The CDR3 nucleotides read TGTGCCAGCAGCCAAGGAGGGGGCCGGGATCAGCCCCAGCATTTT. Translated: CASSQGGGRDQPQHF.

This chain links TRBV5-1 with TRBJ2-2; weak D call: TRBD1 (6 bases). Trimming cost V 4 bases and J 6 bases, with 16 bases left between them. Germline CDR1 is SGHRS and CDR2 is YFSETQ. This CDR3 region has 15 residues. The DNA of the CDR3 is TGCGCCAGCAGCCCGCTGACAGGAAACGCCGGGGAGCTGTTTTTT. Its protein is CASSPLTGNAGELFF.

J is TRBJ2-2 and V is TRBV24-1; D remains unclear. V lost 9 bases and J lost 3, with 13 bases in between. Germline assignment: CDR1 KGHDR and CDR2 SFDVKD. There are 14 residues in the CDR3. DNA of the CDR3: TGTGCCACCCGGACCGCCGAGGACACCGGGGAGCTGTTTTTT. As protein: CATRTAEDTGELFF.

This clone was recorded only once. The chain links TRBV27 to TRBJ2-1; TRBD2 matches 7 bases. Germline CDR1 is MNHEY and CDR2 is SMNVEV (reference sequence). The CDR3 has 15 residues. The V gene end was trimmed by 5 bases and the J gene end by 5 bases; junction bases not matched to a gene: 9. CDR3 nucleotides: TGTGCCAGCAGTCCGACCGGGACTAACAACAATGAGCAGTTCTTC. Translating gives CASSPTGTNNNEQFF.

The chain has TRBV5-4 and TRBJ2-7, with 7 bases fitting TRBD1. Trimming took 0 bases from V and 3 from J; bases not matched to a gene: 6. This CDR3 is 15 amino acids long. Germline-derived CDR1 and CDR2 are SGHNT and YYREEE (reference sequence). CDR3 in DNA: TGTGCCAGCAGCTTGGTACAGGGGATGTTCTACGAGCAGTACTTC. Protein product: CASSLVQGMFYEQYF.

V and J are TRBV28 and TRBJ1-3; D gene unclear. V was pared by 8 bases and J by 9 bases, with 29 bases between. This CDR3 spans 17 amino acids. Germline V gives CDR1 MDHEN, CDR2 SYDVKM. The CDR3 loop reads CASRVRLGLMGEATIYF. CDR3 DNA: TGTGCCAGCCGAGTTCGCCTGGGATTAATGGGCGAGGCCACCATATATTTT.

The J gene is TRBJ2-2, the V gene TRBV7-2; 8 bases map to TRBD1. Trimming took 2 bases from V and 6 from J; bases not matched to a gene: 2. The CDR3 runs 14 residues. Germline V gene lookup returns CDR1 SGHTA and CDR2 FQGNSA. CDR3 DNA sequence: TGTGCCAGCAGCTTACAGGGGGCTGCCGGGGAGCTGTTTTTT. Protein: CASSLQGAAGELFF. The full variable domain, with the rest looked up from reference TRBV7-2 and TRBJ2-2, is GAGVSQSPSNKVTEKGKDVELRCDPISGHTALYWYRQSLGQGLEFLIYFQGNSAPDKSGLPSDRFSAERTGGSVSTLTIQRTQQEDSAVYLCASSLQGAAGELFFGEGSRLTVL.

The rearrangement joins TRBV13 to TRBJ2-2; D is possibly TRBD1 or TRBD2 (6 bases each). V lost 6 bases and J 11 bases, leaving 10 bases between the germline ends. Germline V lookup: CDR1 PRHDT, CDR2 FYEKMQ (reference sequence). The CDR3 is 11 amino acids. Written as DNA, the CDR3 is TGTGCCAGCAGACAGGGAGGAGAGCTGTTTTTT. This encodes CASRQGGELFF.

The CDR3 bases are TGTGCCAGCAGCGGACAGGGTATAAGGGCTTACGAGCAGTACTTC. Translated, it gives CASSGQGIRAYEQYF. The V and J genes are TRBV6-5 and TRBJ2-7, with 8 bases aligning to TRBD1. Germline CDR1 and CDR2: MNHEY and SVGAGI. V shed 6 bases, J shed 4 bases, and the junction held 11 bases outside the gene matches. The CDR3 runs to 15 residues.

The rearrangement uses TRBV5-1 and TRBJ1-4, with D possibly matching TRBD1 (6 bases). The CDR3 is made up of 17 amino acids. The germline V gene has CDR1 SGHRS and CDR2 YFSETQ. Trimming cost V 6 bases and J 0 bases, with 18 bases left between them. The CDR3 sequence: CASTGEGGLTTNEKLFF. CDR3 nucleotides: TGCGCCAGCACCGGAGAGGGGGGCTTAACAACTAATGAAAAACTGTTTTTT.

This clone showed up just once. The rearrangement uses TRBV9 and TRBJ1-1; the D is unclear. The CDR3 is 14 amino acids. V lost 3 bases, J lost 1 base, and 10 bases lay in between. In germline, CDR1 is SGDLS, CDR2 YYNGEE. CDR3 residues: CASSADGENTEAFF. The DNA of the CDR3 is TGTGCCAGCAGCGCGGACGGGGAGAACACTGAAGCTTTCTTT.

This chain joins TRBV9 and TRBJ2-5, with TRBD2 matching over 10 bases. Germline V lookup: CDR1 SGDLS, CDR2 YYNGEE. Trimming took 0 bases from V and 7 from J; bases not matched to a gene: 9. This CDR3 spans 16 amino acids. DNA of the CDR3: TGTGCCAGCAGCGTAGTTGCCAGCGGGGGGGCCCGGACCCAGTACTTC. It yields the protein CASSVVASGGARTQYF.

The rearrangement links TRBV27 to TRBJ2-3, with TRBD2 matching 13 bases. CDR3 length equals 14 residues. After removal of 5 bases from V and 11 bases from J, the junction contained 7 bases not matched to a gene. Germline lookup yields CDR1 MNHEY and CDR2 SMNVEV (reference sequence). This chain's CDR3 is CASSPRLAGGLQYF. CDR3 bases: TGTGCCAGCAGTCCACGACTAGCGGGAGGTTTGCAGTATTTT.

V usage is TRBV5-4 and J usage is TRBJ1-5; no definite D call. This CDR3 has 14 residues. The V end lost 0 bases, the J end lost 3 bases, and 7 bases lay between the germline ends. CDR1 and CDR2 (germline): SGHNT, YYREEE (reference sequence). The CDR3 sequence is CASSLEPYNQPQHF. The DNA of the CDR3 is TGTGCCAGCAGCTTGGAGCCTTACAATCAGCCCCAGCATTTT.

The rearrangement links TRBV5-1 to TRBJ2-7; 11 bases agree with TRBD2. The trim removed 4 bases at V and 4 bases at J, leaving 4 bases unmatched. The CDR3 sequence is 14 residues long. CDR1 and CDR2 from the germline V gene are SGHRS and YFSETQ. CDR3 in amino acids: CASSGTSGGYEQYF. The CDR3 region has the DNA TGCGCCAGCAGCGGAACTAGCGGGGGTTACGAGCAGTACTTC. The full variable domain, its missing parts supplied by reference TRBV5-1 and TRBJ2-7, is KAGVTQTPRYLIKTRGQQVTLSCSPISGHRSVSWYQQTPGQGLQFLFEYFSETQRNKGNFPGRFSGRQFSNSRSEMNVSTLELGDSALYLCASSGTSGGYEQYFGPGTRLTVT.